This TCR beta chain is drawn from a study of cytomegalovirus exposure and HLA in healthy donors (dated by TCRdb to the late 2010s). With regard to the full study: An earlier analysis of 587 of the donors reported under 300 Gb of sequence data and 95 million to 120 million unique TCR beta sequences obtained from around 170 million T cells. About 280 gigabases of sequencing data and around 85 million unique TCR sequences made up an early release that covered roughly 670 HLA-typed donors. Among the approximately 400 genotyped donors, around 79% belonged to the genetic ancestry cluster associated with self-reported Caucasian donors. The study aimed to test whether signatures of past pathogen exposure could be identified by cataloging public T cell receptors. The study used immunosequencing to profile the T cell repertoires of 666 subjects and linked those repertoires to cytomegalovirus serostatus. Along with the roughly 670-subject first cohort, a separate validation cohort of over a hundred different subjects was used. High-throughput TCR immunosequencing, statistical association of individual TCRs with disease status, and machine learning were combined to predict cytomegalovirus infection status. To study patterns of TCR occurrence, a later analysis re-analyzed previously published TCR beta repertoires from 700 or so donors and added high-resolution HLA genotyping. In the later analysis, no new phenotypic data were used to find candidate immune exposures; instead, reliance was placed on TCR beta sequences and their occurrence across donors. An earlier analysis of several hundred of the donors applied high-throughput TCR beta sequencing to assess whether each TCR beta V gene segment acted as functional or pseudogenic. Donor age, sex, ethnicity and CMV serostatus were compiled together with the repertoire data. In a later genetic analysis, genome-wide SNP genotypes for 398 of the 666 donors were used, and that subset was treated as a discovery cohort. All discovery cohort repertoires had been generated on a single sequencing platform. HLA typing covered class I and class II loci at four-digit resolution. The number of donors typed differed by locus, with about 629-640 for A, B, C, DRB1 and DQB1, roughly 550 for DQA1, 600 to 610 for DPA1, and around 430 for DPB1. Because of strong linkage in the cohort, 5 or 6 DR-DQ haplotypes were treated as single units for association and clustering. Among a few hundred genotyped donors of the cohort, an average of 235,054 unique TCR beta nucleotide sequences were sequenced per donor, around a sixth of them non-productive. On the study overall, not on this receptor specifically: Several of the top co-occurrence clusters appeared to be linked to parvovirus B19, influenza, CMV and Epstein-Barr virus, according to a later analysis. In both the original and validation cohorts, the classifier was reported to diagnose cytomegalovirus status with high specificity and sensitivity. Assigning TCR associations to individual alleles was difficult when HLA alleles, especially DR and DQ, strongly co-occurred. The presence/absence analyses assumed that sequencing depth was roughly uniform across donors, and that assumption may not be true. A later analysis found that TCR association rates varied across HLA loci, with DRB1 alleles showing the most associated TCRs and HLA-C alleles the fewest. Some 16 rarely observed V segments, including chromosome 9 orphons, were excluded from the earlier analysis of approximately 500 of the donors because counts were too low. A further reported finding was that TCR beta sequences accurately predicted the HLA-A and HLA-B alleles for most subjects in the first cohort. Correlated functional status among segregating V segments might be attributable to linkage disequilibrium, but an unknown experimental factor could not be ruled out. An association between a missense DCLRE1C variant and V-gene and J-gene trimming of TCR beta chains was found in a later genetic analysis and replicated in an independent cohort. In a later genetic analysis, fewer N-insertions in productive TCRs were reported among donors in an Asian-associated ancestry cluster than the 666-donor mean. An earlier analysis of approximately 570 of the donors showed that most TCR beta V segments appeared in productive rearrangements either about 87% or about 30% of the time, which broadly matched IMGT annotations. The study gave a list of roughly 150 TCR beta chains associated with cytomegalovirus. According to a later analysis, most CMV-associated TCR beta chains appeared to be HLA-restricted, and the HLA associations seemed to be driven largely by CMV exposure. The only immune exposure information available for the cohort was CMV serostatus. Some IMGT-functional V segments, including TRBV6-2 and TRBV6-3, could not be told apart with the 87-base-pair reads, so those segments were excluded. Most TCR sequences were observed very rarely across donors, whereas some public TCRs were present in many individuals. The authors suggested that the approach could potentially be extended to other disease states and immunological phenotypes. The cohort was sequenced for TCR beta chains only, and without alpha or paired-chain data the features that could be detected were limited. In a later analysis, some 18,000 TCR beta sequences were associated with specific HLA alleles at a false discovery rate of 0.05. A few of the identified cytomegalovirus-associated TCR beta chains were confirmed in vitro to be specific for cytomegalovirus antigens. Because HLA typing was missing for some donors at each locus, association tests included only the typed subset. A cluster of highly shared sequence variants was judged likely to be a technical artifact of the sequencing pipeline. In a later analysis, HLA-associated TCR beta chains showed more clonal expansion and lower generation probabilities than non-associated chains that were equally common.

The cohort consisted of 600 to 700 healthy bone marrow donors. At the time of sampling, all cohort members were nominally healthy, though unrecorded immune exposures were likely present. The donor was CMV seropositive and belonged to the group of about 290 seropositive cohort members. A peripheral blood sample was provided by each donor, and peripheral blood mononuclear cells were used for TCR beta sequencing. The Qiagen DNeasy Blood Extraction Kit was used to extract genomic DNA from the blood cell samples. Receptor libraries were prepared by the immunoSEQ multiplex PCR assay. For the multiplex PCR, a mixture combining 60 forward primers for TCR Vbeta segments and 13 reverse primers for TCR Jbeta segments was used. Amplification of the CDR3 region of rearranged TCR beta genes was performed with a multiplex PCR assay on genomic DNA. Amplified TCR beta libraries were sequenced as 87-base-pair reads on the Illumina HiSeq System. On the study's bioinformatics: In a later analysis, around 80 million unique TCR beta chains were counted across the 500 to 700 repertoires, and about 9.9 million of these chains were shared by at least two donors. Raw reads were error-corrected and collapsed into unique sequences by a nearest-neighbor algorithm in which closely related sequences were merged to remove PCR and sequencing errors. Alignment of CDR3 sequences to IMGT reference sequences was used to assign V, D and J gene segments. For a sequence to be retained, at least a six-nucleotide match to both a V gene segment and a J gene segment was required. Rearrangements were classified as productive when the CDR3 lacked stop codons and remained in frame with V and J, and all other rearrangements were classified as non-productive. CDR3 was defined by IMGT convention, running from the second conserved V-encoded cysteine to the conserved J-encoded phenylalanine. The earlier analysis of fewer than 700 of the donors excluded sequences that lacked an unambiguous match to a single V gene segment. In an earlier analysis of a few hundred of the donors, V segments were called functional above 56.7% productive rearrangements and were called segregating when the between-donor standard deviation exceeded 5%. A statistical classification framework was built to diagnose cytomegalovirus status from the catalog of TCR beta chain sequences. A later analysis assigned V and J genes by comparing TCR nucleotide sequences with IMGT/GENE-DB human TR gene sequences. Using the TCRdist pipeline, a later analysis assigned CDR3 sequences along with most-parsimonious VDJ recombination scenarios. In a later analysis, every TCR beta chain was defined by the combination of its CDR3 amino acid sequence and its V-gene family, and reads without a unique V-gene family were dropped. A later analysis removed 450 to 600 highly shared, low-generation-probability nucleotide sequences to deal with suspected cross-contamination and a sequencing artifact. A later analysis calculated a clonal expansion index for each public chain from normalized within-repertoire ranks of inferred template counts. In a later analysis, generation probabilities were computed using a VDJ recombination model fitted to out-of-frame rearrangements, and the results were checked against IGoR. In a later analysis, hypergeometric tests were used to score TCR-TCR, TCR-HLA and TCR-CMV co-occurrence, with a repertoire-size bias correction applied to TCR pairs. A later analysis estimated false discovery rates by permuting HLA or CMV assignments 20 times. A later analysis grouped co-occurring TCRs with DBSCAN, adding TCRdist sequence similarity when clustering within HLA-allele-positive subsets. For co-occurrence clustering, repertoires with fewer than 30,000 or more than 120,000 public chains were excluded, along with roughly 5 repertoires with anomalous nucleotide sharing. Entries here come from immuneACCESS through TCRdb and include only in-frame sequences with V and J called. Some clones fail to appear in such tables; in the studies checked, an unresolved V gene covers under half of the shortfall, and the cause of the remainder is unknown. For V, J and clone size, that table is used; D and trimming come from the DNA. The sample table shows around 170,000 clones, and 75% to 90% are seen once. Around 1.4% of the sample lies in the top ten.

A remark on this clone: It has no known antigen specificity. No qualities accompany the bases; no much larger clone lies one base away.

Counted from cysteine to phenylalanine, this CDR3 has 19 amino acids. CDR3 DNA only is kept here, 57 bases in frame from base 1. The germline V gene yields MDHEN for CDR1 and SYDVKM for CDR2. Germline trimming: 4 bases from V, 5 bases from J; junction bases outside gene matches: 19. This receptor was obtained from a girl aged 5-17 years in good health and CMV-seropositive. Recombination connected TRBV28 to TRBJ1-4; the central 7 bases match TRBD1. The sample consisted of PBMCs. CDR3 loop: CASSSSSWTGRSINEKLFF. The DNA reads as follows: TGTGCCAGCAGTTCTTCCTCATGGACAGGAAGGAGTATCAATGAAAAACTGTTTTTT.